Given below is one TCR beta chain in context. It lacks a known antigen. Base qualities are missing; no much larger clone stands one base away. This entry is derived from a study of blood T cell repertoires in COVID-19 (dated by TCRdb to the early 2020s). A note on the overall study: Samples covering the acute and convalescent phases of COVID-19 were provided by collaborators in the United States, Italy and Spain. The material from the prospective study consisted of cDNA or gDNA derived from T cells, B-cell-depleted T cells, or PBMCs. Subjects who had been exposed to COVID-19, were actively infected with it, or had recovered from it provided the deeply sampled blood TCRbeta repertoires that made up the dataset. The repertoires were made available in a free public database intended to serve as a resource for research on the immune response to SARS-CoV-2. Samples came from the ongoing ImmuneRACE study (first 160 participants) plus 1,254 subjects from 6 global collaborators. A de-identified subject ID, COVID-19 status, age in years and sex were almost always included in the sample metadata. Where available, HLA class I and class II types were obtained from metadata supplied by the sample provider rather than from assay-based typing.

The investigation overall reported the following: The quantity of clinical and demographic metadata differed by source and by participant and was supplied without curation.

The immunoSEQ Assay, a bias-controlled multiplex PCR, was used to amplify TCRbeta CDR3 regions from genomic DNA. The paper's data handling went like this. The number of nucleated cells in each sample was estimated by amplification of reference gene primers within the assay. To quantify the absolute abundance of each unique TCRbeta CDR3 rearrangement, sequence reads were collapsed and filtered. Productive Simpson clonality was computed per sample as the square root of Simpson's diversity index over productive rearrangements. TCRdb took this table from immuneACCESS and kept in-frame rearrangements with V and J called. Such tables lack part of the clones; where checked against another copy, unresolved V genes explain under half of the gap, and the rest is unexplained. D and trimming were read from the DNA, whereas the V and J calls and clone size are those reported in that table. The sample contains about 220,000 clones, more than 65% of them found a single time. The ten biggest clones cover around 3% of the sample.

Another Seattle source contributed samples from volunteer blood donors who had recovered from COVID-19. Whole blood was collected in K2EDTA tubes by collaborating institutions according to the institutions' own protocols. For TCRbeta analysis, collaborators shipped samples as frozen whole blood, isolated PBMCs, or DNA extracted from either of those sample types. V ends up 5 bases short and J 0 bases short, with an unmatched junction base count of 4. Including the terminal cysteine and phenylalanine, the CDR3 comprises 15 residues. Only the CDR3 portion is preserved as DNA: 45 bases, with reading frame beginning at the first base. Reading the germline V gene gives CDR1 KGHSH and CDR2 LQKENI.

Sequenced material: peripheral blood. The rearranged segments are TRBV18 and TRBJ1-3; 7 bases in the junction line up with TRBD1. This clonotype was obtained from a woman in her twenties or thirties who had recovered from COVID-19. Read as DNA, the sequence is TGTGCCAGCTCAGGGACAGCGGGCTCTGGAAACACCATATATTTT. Translated, it reads CASSGTAGSGNTIYF.